This T cell receptor (beta chain) was sequenced in a study of blood T cell repertoires in COVID-19. Study-level information: Acute and convalescent COVID-19 samples came from the United States, Italy and Spain.

Produced via immunoSEQ multiplex PCR; TCRdb's table is partial and in-frame only. The data hold 250,000 or so clones, with less than 95% observed a single time. Enrolled through a virtual design, the participants were between roughly 18 and 90 years of age and came from 24 US areas. Each participant's cohort was designated according to participant-reported clinical history. The germline V gene has CDR1 GTSNPN and CDR2 SVGIG (reference sequence). Deletions cut 2 bases from V and 4 bases from J, with 18 bases between. The CDR3 spans 15 residues. The clonotype was recovered from a man in his forties who had been exposed to COVID-19. The V call is TRBV30, the J call TRBJ2-7, with D possibly being TRBD1 (6 bases). The material sequenced was PBMCs or T cells enriched from blood (not recorded which). CDR3 residues: CAWSSAGTSSYEQYF. The CDR3 DNA reads as TGTGCCTGGAGTTCCGCCGGGACATCATCTTACGAGCAGTACTTC.